This T cell receptor beta chain is from a study of cytomegalovirus exposure and HLA in healthy donors. The CDR3 runs 17 residues. Trimming took off 5 bases at V and 3 bases at J, with 20 bases between the two ends. Germline V gives CDR1 SEHNR, CDR2 FQNEAQ (reference sequence). Amplification used 60 Vbeta primers and 13 Jbeta primers. Profiling relied on immunoSEQ multiplex PCR, and the TCRdb table lists in-frame clones only, not all of them. The sample carries 200,000 to 250,000 clones, about 81% recorded once. Study outcomes and limitations: Most of the TCR beta V segments (in an earlier analysis) were productive either about 90% or about 30% of the time.

Comments on this clone: Its antigen is unknown.

This TCR was sampled from a woman aged 35 to 49 in good health and CMV-seronegative. Sequenced input: PBMCs. The V and J genes are TRBV7-9 and TRBJ1-3, with TRBD1 as a possible D gene (5 bases). DNA of the CDR3: TGTGCCAGCAGCCGCTTCTTCGGGGGGTTCGGTGGAAACACCATATATTTT. Its protein is CASSRFFGGFGGNTIYF.